Listed below are T cell receptor beta chains from one sample, sequenced in a study of regulatory T cells in long-lasting Graves disease. Via MiXCR, TCRdb re-called the multiplex PCR reads, giving one row per CDR3 protein. The profile shows 550,000 to 700,000 distinct CDR3 sequences, more than 15% of them singletons. Separately, the same data were catalogued under a study of T cells in Graves' hyperthyroidism and ophthalmopathy.

The source was peripheral blood mononuclear cells (PBMCs), collected at new diagnosis, from a patient treated with antithyroid drugs. These receptors all come from a man younger than 30 with Graves disease. CDR3s include the opening cysteine and the closing phenylalanine or tryptophan. Fields, in order: V gene, clone size, D gene, J gene, CDR3 protein, CDR3 DNA. A D gene is named only where the DNA matches it firmly. A clone size is listed for some rows: how often the clone was seen (once, few, many), or a class if it is expanded.

V gene: TRBV6-2/TRBV6-3; clone size: many; D gene: .; J gene: TRBJ2-1; CDR3 protein: CASTRIGGGEQFF; CDR3 DNA: TGTGCCAGCACCCGAATTGGGGGCGGCGAGCAGTTCTTC
V gene: TRBV7-7; clone size: many; D gene: TRBD2; J gene: TRBJ2-3; CDR3 protein: CASSRLGLEADTQYF; CDR3 DNA: TGTGCTAGCAGCCGGTTGGGACTAGAGGCAGATACGCAGTATTTT
V gene: TRBV25-1; clone size: few; D gene: .; J gene: TRBJ2-5; CDR3 protein: CASRQLTGPETQYF; CDR3 DNA: TGTGCCAGCAGACAACTCACAGGGCCGGAGACCCAGTACTTC
V gene: TRBV20-1; clone size: many; D gene: .; J gene: TRBJ2-7; CDR3 protein: CSARPTLYEQYF; CDR3 DNA: TGCAGTGCTAGACCCACCCTCTACGAGCAGTACTTC
V gene: TRBV4-1; clone size: few; D gene: TRBD2; J gene: TRBJ2-5; CDR3 protein: CASSQGRGLAGGPRHNQETQYF; CDR3 DNA: TGCGCCAGCAGCCAAGGGAGGGGGCTAGCGGGAGGGCCTCGGCATAACCAAGAGACCCAGTACTTC
V gene: TRBV9; clone size: few; D gene: .; J gene: TRBJ1-5; CDR3 protein: CASSVGSLANQPQHF; CDR3 DNA: TGTGCCAGCAGCGTTGGTTCTTTGGCCAATCAGCCCCAGCATTTT
V gene: TRBV5-1; clone size: .; D gene: TRBD2; J gene: TRBJ2-1; CDR3 protein: CASRLAGASSNEQFF; CDR3 DNA: TGCGCCAGCAGACTAGCGGGGGCTTCTTCCAATGAGCAGTTCTTC
V gene: TRBV5-1; clone size: .; D gene: .; J gene: TRBJ2-7; CDR3 protein: CASSLGPTSYEQYF; CDR3 DNA: TGCGCCAGCAGCTTGGGTCCAACCTCCTACGAGCAGTACTTC
V gene: TRBV15; clone size: .; D gene: TRBD1; J gene: TRBJ2-1; CDR3 protein: CATSKGTGGYNEQFF; CDR3 DNA: TGTGCCACCAGCAAGGGGACAGGGGGTTACAATGAGCAGTTCTTC
V gene: TRBV20-1; clone size: .; D gene: TRBD1; J gene: TRBJ1-5; CDR3 protein: CSAREETGINQPQHF; CDR3 DNA: TGCAGTGCTAGAGAAGAGACAGGGATAAATCAGCCCCAGCATTTT
V gene: TRBV2; clone size: many; D gene: .; J gene: TRBJ2-1; CDR3 protein: CASIRTTDNEQFF; CDR3 DNA: TGTGCCAGCATCCGGACCACTGACAATGAGCAGTTCTTC
V gene: TRBV5-1; clone size: few; D gene: TRBD1; J gene: TRBJ2-5; CDR3 protein: CASSLGQGFETQYF; CDR3 DNA: TGCGCCAGCAGCTTGGGACAGGGTTTTGAGACCCAGTACTTC
V gene: TRBV5-6; clone size: few; D gene: .; J gene: TRBJ1-4; CDR3 protein: CASSLAGGMDEKLFF; CDR3 DNA: TGTGCCAGCAGCTTGGCCGGGGGGATGGATGAAAAACTGTTTTTT
V gene: TRBV20-1; clone size: few; D gene: .; J gene: TRBJ2-7; CDR3 protein: CSARDREFSYEQYF; CDR3 DNA: TGCAGTGCTAGAGACAGGGAATTCTCCTACGAGCAGTACTTC
V gene: TRBV3-1; clone size: .; D gene: TRBD2; J gene: TRBJ2-1; CDR3 protein: CASSQEAREVFRNEQFF; CDR3 DNA: TGTGCCAGCAGCCAAGAAGCGCGGGAGGTATTTCGGAATGAGCAGTTCTTC
V gene: TRBV9; clone size: once; D gene: .; J gene: TRBJ2-1; CDR3 protein: CASSAPGESPYNEQFF; CDR3 DNA: TGTGCCAGCAGCGCGCCGGGGGAAAGCCCCTACAATGAGCAGTTCTTC
V gene: TRBV20-1; clone size: many; D gene: .; J gene: TRBJ2-3; CDR3 protein: CSASLSRRNTQYF; CDR3 DNA: TGCAGTGCTAGTTTGTCCCGGCGGAATACGCAGTATTTT
V gene: TRBV12-3/TRBV12-4; clone size: many; D gene: .; J gene: TRBJ1-2; CDR3 protein: CASSLDRFRGYTF; CDR3 DNA: TGTGCCAGCAGCCTAGACAGGTTTCGCGGCTACACCTTC
V gene: TRBV27; clone size: few; D gene: TRBD2; J gene: TRBJ2-2; CDR3 protein: CASSGLGVAGVTGELFF; CDR3 DNA: TGTGCCAGCAGCGGCCTAGGGGTAGCGGGAGTCACCGGGGAGCTGTTTTTT
V gene: TRBV20-1; clone size: many; D gene: TRBD1; J gene: TRBJ2-7; CDR3 protein: CSAPRQGYEQYF; CDR3 DNA: TGCAGTGCTCCCCGACAGGGCTACGAGCAGTACTTC
V gene: TRBV3-1; clone size: many; D gene: TRBD2; J gene: TRBJ2-1; CDR3 protein: CASRGEASGSYEQFF; CDR3 DNA: TGTGCCAGCAGGGGAGAGGCTAGCGGGAGTTATGAGCAGTTCTTC
V gene: TRBV29-1; clone size: few; D gene: .; J gene: TRBJ2-5; CDR3 protein: CSATLKTQYF; CDR3 DNA: TGCAGCGCCACCCTGAAGACCCAGTACTTC
V gene: TRBV3-1; clone size: many; D gene: .; J gene: TRBJ1-1; CDR3 protein: CASSPSGGAVGGAFF; CDR3 DNA: TGTGCCAGCAGCCCTTCTGGGGGGGCTGTGGGGGGAGCTTTCTTT
V gene: TRBV5-1; clone size: few; D gene: .; J gene: TRBJ2-1; CDR3 protein: CASSLPGAGEQFF; CDR3 DNA: TGCGCCAGCAGCTTACCGGGGGCGGGTGAGCAGTTCTTC
V gene: TRBV20-1; clone size: .; D gene: .; J gene: TRBJ1-1; CDR3 protein: CSASQGSWAFF; CDR3 DNA: TGCAGTGCTAGCCAGGGTTCTTGGGCTTTCTTT
V gene: TRBV28; clone size: many; D gene: TRBD1; J gene: TRBJ2-7; CDR3 protein: CASSFRGLLSYEQYF; CDR3 DNA: TGTGCCAGCAGTTTCAGGGGGCTTCTTTCCTACGAGCAGTACTTC